This T cell receptor (beta chain) appears in the sequencing data of a study of T cell repertoires in cytomegalovirus infection. Study overall: The public TCR beta signatures pointed to both CMV infection and matching HLA type. General study results and limits: Dominating the ex vivo response were TCR beta clonotypes that were CMV-specific and HLA-C-restricted. The cumulative frequency of public TCR beta families identified carriers of CMV plus the relevant HLA.

The sample holds many counts of this clonotype. The antigen is not known. In TCRdb, the reads were re-called with MiXCR into one record per CDR3 protein. The repertoire has roughly 310,000 distinct CDR3 sequences, about a sixth of them found once; the top ten carry around 12%. V was pared by 2 bases and J by 2 bases, with 9 bases between. The CDR3 extends over 14 amino acids. Germline-derived CDR1 and CDR2 are MNHEY and SVGEGT. Sample: PBMCs. J is TRBJ1-2 and V is TRBV6-2 or TRBV6-3; the D is unclear. The sequence was obtained from a human donor in good health (CMV status not recorded). Some clones in this sample may be carry-over from other donors' samples. For the CDR3, the DNA is TGTGCCAGCAGTTACGGCGGAGACAACTATGGCTACACCTTC. Amino acid sequence: CASSYGGDNYGYTF.